The T cell receptor beta chain described here comes from a study of shared clonotypes between healthy human individuals. Naive CD8 cells comprised CD45RO-negative, CCR7-positively selected cells, excluding terminally differentiated effector memory CD45RA+ cells. Assay used: immunoSEQ multiplex PCR; TCRdb lists only in-frame clones, some missing. This sample has 600,000 or so clones, with around 96% found just once. V was clipped by 7 bases and J by 7 bases; unmatched bases: 6. Germline V gives CDR1 SNHLY, CDR2 FYNNEI. The CDR3 extends over 14 amino acids. This receptor was obtained from a woman aged 25 to 39 in good health. The genes are TRBV2 and TRBJ1-5, with 11 bases identical to TRBD1. The specimen sequenced was naive CD8+ T cells sorted from blood. CDR3 protein: CASKGTGGGQPQHF. The DNA of the CDR3 is TGTGCCAGCAAAGGGACAGGGGGTGGGCAGCCCCAGCATTTT.